This TCR beta chain was documented in a study of breast tumors, draining lymph nodes, adjacent tissues. Whole-study findings and limits: Tumor repertoires ranked between lymph nodes and nontumor tissue in diversity, with V and J gene preferences. Tumor and nontumor repertoires were significantly more similar in luminal-like than in basal-like breast cancer. Most tumor T cells seemingly derive from lymph node, then expand in tumor. That most tumor T cells come from lymph nodes remained unproven.

Via MiXCR, TCRdb re-called the multiplex PCR reads, giving one row per CDR3 protein. The sample records about 170,000 distinct CDR3 sequences, 33% being singletons. Breast cancer patients provided tissue from their axillary draining lymph nodes. This CDR3 comprises 15 residues. With 3 bases clipped from V and 4 bases from J, the junction kept 6 bases outside the gene matches. Germline CDR1 reads LNHNV; CDR2 reads YYDKDF (reference sequence). As to this clonotype: No antigen is known for it.

The sequence was collected from a female donor with breast cancer. Some clones in this sample may be carry-over from other donors' samples. The chain combines TRBV15 with TRBJ2-1; TRBD1 aligns across 7 bases. Sequenced material: axillary lymph node tissue. CDR3 coding DNA: TGTGCCACCAGCAGGACAGGGCTTTTGTACAATGAGCAGTTCTTC. This gives the protein CATSRTGLLYNEQFF.